This T cell receptor beta chain was obtained from a study of CD8 T cells in ankylosing spondylitis. Notes on the study in general: A motif in TCR beta, a set of under ten highly homologous variants, appeared characteristic of ankylosing spondylitis blood.

This clonotype was recorded at least ten times. The antigen is not known. V was clipped by 0 bases and J by 9 bases, with 6 bases between them. The germline CDR1 and CDR2 sequences are MNHEY and SVGAGI. The CDR3 runs to 13 residues. TCRdb redid the calling of the 5' RACE reads with MiXCR, one entry per CDR3 protein. The table shows about 220,000 distinct CDR3 sequences, with about a quarter occurring only once. The origin of this receptor is a male donor with ankylosing spondylitis or in good health (not recorded which). Specimen: blood, either unsorted or a sorted T cell fraction (not recorded which). V gene TRBV6-5 combines with J gene TRBJ1-6; no definite D call. The CDR3 nucleotides read TGTGCCAGCAGTTACTCGTCGGTTTCACCCCTCCACTTT. As protein: CASSYSSVSPLHF.